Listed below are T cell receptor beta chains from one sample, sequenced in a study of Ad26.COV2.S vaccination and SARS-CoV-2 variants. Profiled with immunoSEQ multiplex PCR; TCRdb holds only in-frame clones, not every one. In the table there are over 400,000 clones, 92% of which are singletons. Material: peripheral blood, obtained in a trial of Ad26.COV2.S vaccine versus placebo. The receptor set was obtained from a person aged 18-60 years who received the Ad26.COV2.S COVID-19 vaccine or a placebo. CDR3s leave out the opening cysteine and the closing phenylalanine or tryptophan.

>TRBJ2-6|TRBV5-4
ASSLEKGETGANVLT
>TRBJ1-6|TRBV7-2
ASSLGAGDGPPLH
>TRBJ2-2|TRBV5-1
ASSLTGTSGGARRTGELF
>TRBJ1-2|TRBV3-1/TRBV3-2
ASSQEGYGYT
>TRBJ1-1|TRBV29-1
SVVPTLGRGTAMNTEAF
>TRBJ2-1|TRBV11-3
ASSSQYNEQF
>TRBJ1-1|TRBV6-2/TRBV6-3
ASSYPQEGEAF
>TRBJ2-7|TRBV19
ASSMGSGDYEQY
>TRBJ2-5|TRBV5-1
ASSLEHRETQY
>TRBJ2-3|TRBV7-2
ASTPRLAGDTDTQY
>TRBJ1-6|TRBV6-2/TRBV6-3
ASSTDSGGKNSPLH
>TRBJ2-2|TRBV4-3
ASSRTLAGGLTGELF
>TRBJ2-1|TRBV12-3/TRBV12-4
ASFWYNEQF
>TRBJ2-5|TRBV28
ASSDQGGETQY
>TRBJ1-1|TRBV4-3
ASSQDWPGVNTEAF
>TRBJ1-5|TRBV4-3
ASSQDRTEISNQPQH
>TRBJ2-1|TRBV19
ASQSGGAMEQF
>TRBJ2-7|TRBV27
ASSLSVGASSYEQY
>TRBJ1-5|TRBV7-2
ASSWDGTSNQPQH
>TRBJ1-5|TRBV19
ASSIDLHTYQPQH
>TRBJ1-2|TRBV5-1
ASSHGQGVNYGYT
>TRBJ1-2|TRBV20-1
SARGIYGYT
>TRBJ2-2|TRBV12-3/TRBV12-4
ASSFLGGGELF
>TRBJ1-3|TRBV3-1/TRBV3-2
ASSQAGSGNTIY
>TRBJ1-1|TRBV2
ASSGVNTEAF
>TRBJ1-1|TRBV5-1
ASSLSPMNTEAF
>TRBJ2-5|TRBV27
ASSPYPLRDTQETQY
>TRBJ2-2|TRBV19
ASSNRGRTGELF
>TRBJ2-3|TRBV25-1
ASSEWGQTDQLTDTQY
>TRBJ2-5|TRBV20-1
SASQGAVGETQY
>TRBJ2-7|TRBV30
AWSWTGGYEQY
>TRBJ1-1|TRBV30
AWTPLPGNTEAF
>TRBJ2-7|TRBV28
ASTITQTGVSYEQY
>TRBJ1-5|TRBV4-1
ASSLKELTGASNQPQH
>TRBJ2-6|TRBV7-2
ASSFYSGANVLT
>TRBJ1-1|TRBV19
ASIAPGFLWAF
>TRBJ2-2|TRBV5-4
ASSLGLAGGAGELF
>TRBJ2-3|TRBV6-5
ASSYRQLSTDTQY
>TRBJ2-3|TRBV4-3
ASSQGTSPPDTQY
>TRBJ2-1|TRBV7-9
ATEGGGLNEQF